This T cell receptor beta chain derives from a study of human T cells and chemical hapten exposure. Across the study: TCR yields per sample varied, mainly owing to small pooled library volume differences.

Whole blood, unfractionated, served as the material for total RNA extraction. Separate cDNA molecules received unique molecular identifiers, which the library attached to them. Authors' analysis steps: With a range of 23,224 to 690,600, the median per sample was around 97,000 TCRs. One entry per CDR3 protein, called by TCRdb with MiXCR from the 5' RACE reads. These V and J calls originate from TCRdb's pipeline instead of the authors' own analysis. The sample records roughly 120,000 distinct CDR3 sequences, 15% to 20% being singletons. V dropped 5 bases and J dropped 0 bases, with 14 bases sitting between them. This CDR3 is built from 15 residues. Per the germline V gene, CDR1 is SGHAT and CDR2 is FQNNGV. Points from the study as a whole: DPC sensitization produced no change in TCRs with frequency above 1 in 1000.

In regard to this clonotype: Its specificity is unknown.

The receptor was isolated from a human donor in good health. This rearrangement joins TRBV11-2 to TRBJ2-7; D is perhaps TRBD2 (5 bases). The CDR3 bases are TGTGCCAGCAGCCCACTAGGCGGGTGCTCCTACGAGCAGTACTTC. This encodes CASSPLGGCSYEQYF.